Given below is one T cell receptor (beta chain) in context. As yet, its antigen is unknown. These data come from a study of Graves' ophthalmopathy and Graves' hyperthyroidism. RNA transcripts provided the template for amplifying TCR beta CDR3 regions. First-round RT-PCR used HTBI primers; second-round multiplex PCR followed. TCRdb reprocessed the multiplex PCR reads with MiXCR, giving one entry per CDR3 protein. The sample consists of under 250,000 distinct CDR3 sequences, 29% of them appearing once. As diagnostic evidence, clinical symptoms, serum thyroxine, TRAb, thyroid ultrasound and orbital computed tomography were relied upon. Trimming removed 1 base at V and 4 bases at J, with 4 bases between. CDR1 SGHAT and CDR2 FQNNGV come from the germline V gene. The CDR3 length is 13 residues. Findings and limits, study-wide: Ophthalmopathy progression was predicted by the model at 60% to 71% sensitivity and 72.22% specificity. The majority of expanded thyroid clonotypes above 0.001 frequency also occurred in blood.

Sequencing was performed on peripheral blood. The sequence was obtained from a man aged 50 to 59 with Graves' ophthalmopathy. V gene TRBV11-2 combines with J gene TRBJ2-2; D not certain. The CDR3 reads CASSLVPTGELFF. Here the CDR3 DNA reads TGTGCCAGCAGCTTAGTCCCCACCGGGGAGCTGTTTTTT.